Listed below are T cell receptor beta chains from one sample, sequenced in a study of immune characterization of retroperitoneal liposarcoma. One entry per CDR3 protein, called by TCRdb with MiXCR from the PCR reads. The table lists under 2,500 distinct CDR3 sequences, approximately 46% of them singletons. Material: tumor tissue. The receptor set was obtained from a female donor with retroperitoneal liposarcoma. Both conserved end residues are part of each CDR3. D genes are given only for firm matches. A clone size is listed for some rows: how often the clone was seen (once, few, many), or a class if it is expanded.

size,V,J,D,CDR3,DNA
NA,TRBV6-1,TRBJ2-6,NA,CASSYGLGRELPGANVLTF,TGTGCCAGCAGTTACGGTCTCGGCAGGGAGCTCCCTGGGGCCAACGTCCTGACTTTC
NA,TRBV7-2,TRBJ2-1,NA,CASSFRGARGNEQFF,TGTGCCAGCAGCTTCCGGGGGGCCCGGGGTAATGAGCAGTTCTTC
once,TRBV12-3/TRBV12-4,TRBJ2-7,TRBD2,CASRPKRTSGSSYEQYF,TGTGCCAGCAGACCAAAGAGAACTAGCGGATCTTCCTACGAGCAGTACTTC
large,TRBV12-3/TRBV12-4,TRBJ2-1,TRBD1,CASSYRQGGSYNEQFF,TGTGCCAGCAGTTACCGACAGGGTGGCTCCTACAATGAGCAGTTCTTC
medium-sized,TRBV12-3/TRBV12-4,TRBJ2-5,NA,CASSLALGYGRRETQYF,TGTGCCAGCAGTTTAGCGCTGGGTTACGGGCGTCGAGAGACCCAGTACTTC
NA,TRBV6-5,TRBJ2-1,TRBD2,CASSYSRSGGHQETQFF,TGTGCCAGCAGTTACTCGCGGAGCGGGGGCCACCAAGAGACCCAGTTCTTC
NA,TRBV6-6,TRBJ2-5,NA,CASTQQGGETQYF,TGTGCCAGCACCCAACAGGGAGGCGAGACCCAGTACTTC
few,TRBV6-8,TRBJ2-7,NA,CASSYSEGIYEQYF,TGTGCCAGCAGTTACTCAGAGGGGATCTACGAGCAGTACTTC
NA,TRBV27,TRBJ2-3,NA,CASSIADNTDTQYF,TGTGCCAGCAGCATAGCGGATAACACAGATACGCAGTATTTT
NA,TRBV6-8,TRBJ2-3,NA,CASSVRRMDTQYF,TGTGCCAGCAGTGTGAGGAGGATGGATACGCAGTATTTT
NA,TRBV4-1,TRBJ2-4,NA,CASSGLPSTGQYF,TGCGCCAGCAGCGGACTGCCGTCGACCGGGCAGTACTTC
NA,TRBV5-6,TRBJ1-1,TRBD1,CASSLGDRAYPEAFF,TGTGCCAGCAGTCTGGGGGACAGGGCCTACCCTGAAGCTTTCTTT
few,TRBV6-1,TRBJ2-1,TRBD2,CASTKWGLADHNEQFF,TGTGCCAGCACCAAGTGGGGACTAGCGGACCACAATGAGCAGTTCTTC
NA,TRBV6-5,TRBJ2-1,TRBD2,CASSYHTGLAGGKYEQFF,TGTGCCAGCAGTTACCACACGGGACTAGCGGGAGGCAAATATGAGCAGTTCTTC
NA,TRBV6-1,TRBJ1-4,NA,CASSAIITNEKLFF,TGTGCCAGCAGTGCCATCATTACTAATGAAAAACTGTTTTTT
NA,TRBV6-4,TRBJ2-3,NA,CASSGGATDTQYF,TGTGCCAGCAGTGGGGGGGCCACAGATACGCAGTATTTT
NA,TRBV12-5,TRBJ1-1,TRBD1,CASGQRQGPHSTEAFF,TGTGCTAGTGGCCAACGACAGGGGCCGCATAGCACTGAAGCTTTCTTT
NA,TRBV6-1,TRBJ2-3,NA,CASKRVWGTDTQYF,TGTGCCAGCAAGAGGGTATGGGGCACAGATACGCAGTATTTT
NA,TRBV6-6,TRBJ2-1,TRBD2,CASSPGTSGYNEQFF,TGTGCCAGCAGTCCCGGGACTAGCGGATACAATGAGCAGTTCTTC
NA,TRBV11-3,TRBJ2-1,NA,CASSRTATSEQFF,TGTGCCAGCAGCCGCACGGCGACGAGTGAGCAGTTCTTC
NA,TRBV7-6,TRBJ2-5,TRBD2,CASSLFESGGAGETQYF,TGTGCCAGCAGCTTATTTGAGAGCGGGGGGGCCGGGGAGACCCAGTACTTC
NA,TRBV10-2,TRBJ2-7,NA,CASSESLGPYEQYF,TGCGCCAGCAGTGAGTCCTTGGGACCCTACGAGCAGTACTTC
few,TRBV6-1,TRBJ2-5,TRBD1,CASSSGGQGSGETQYF,TGTGCCAGCAGTTCCGGGGGACAGGGGTCTGGGGAGACCCAGTACTTC
few,TRBV6-1,TRBJ2-4,TRBD2,CASRTGLADSSYNEQYF,TGTGCCAGCAGAACGGGACTAGCGGATAGCTCCTACAATGAGCAGTACTTC
large,TRBV27,TRBJ1-6,NA,CASSPIYNSPLHF,TGTGCCAGCAGTCCCATTTATAATTCACCCCTCCACTTT
NA,TRBV6-9,TRBJ2-1,NA,CASSLGGRKGSYNEQFF,TGTGCCAGCAGTTTAGGTGGGAGGAAGGGGTCCTACAATGAGCAGTTCTTC
NA,TRBV6-1,TRBJ2-3,TRBD2,CASSDGEREGADTQYF,TGTGCCAGCAGTGATGGAGAGCGGGAGGGTGCAGATACGCAGTATTTT
NA,TRBV6-1,TRBJ2-5,NA,CASSERDEQYF,TGTGCCAGCAGTGAAAGGGATGAGCAGTACTTC
NA,TRBV25-1,TRBJ2-2,NA,CASSDPYSTGELFF,TGTGCCAGCAGTGACCCCTACAGTACCGGGGAGCTGTTTTTT
few,TRBV6-6,TRBJ1-1,NA,CASSYSFRGGKAFF,TGTGCCAGCAGTTACAGTTTTAGGGGTGGAAAAGCTTTCTTT
NA,TRBV6-1,TRBJ2-7,NA,CASSTKGDAAYEQYF,TGTGCCAGCAGCACCAAGGGGGACGCAGCCTACGAGCAGTACTTC
NA,TRBV6-1,TRBJ2-1,NA,CASSFDVLDEQFF,TGTGCCAGCAGTTTCGACGTTCTGGATGAGCAGTTCTTC
NA,TRBV12-3/TRBV12-4,TRBJ2-7,NA,CASSFSGRRNEQYF,TGTGCCAGCAGTTTCTCCGGGAGAAGGAACGAGCAGTACTTC
NA,TRBV6-6,TRBJ2-5,TRBD1,CASRKGQGYQETQYF,TGTGCCAGCAGGAAGGGACAGGGCTACCAAGAGACCCAGTACTTC
NA,TRBV6-1,TRBJ1-1,NA,CASRLHEATGDTEAFF,TGTGCCAGCAGGCTCCATGAGGCTACTGGGGACACTGAAGCTTTCTTT
few,TRBV6-1,TRBJ2-7,TRBD2,CASSPQGSGRDEQYF,TGTGCCAGCAGCCCCCAGGGTAGCGGGAGAGACGAGCAGTACTTC
few,TRBV7-2,TRBJ2-1,TRBD2,CASSLGGLRAPPYNEQFF,TGTGCCAGCAGCTTGGGAGGGTTACGGGCCCCGCCCTACAATGAGCAGTTCTTC
few,TRBV7-6,TRBJ1-6,TRBD1,CASSPGGNSPLHF,TGTGCCAGCAGCCCAGGGGGTAATTCACCCCTCCACTTT
medium-sized,TRBV7-2,TRBJ2-1,NA,CASSLVREAEQFF,TGTGCCAGCAGCTTAGTGCGAGAAGCCGAGCAGTTCTTC
few,TRBV7-8,TRBJ2-1,NA,CASSSQGTGDIQFF,TGTGCCAGCAGCTCGCAGGGTACAGGAGACATTCAGTTCTTC
NA,TRBV11-2,TRBJ2-5,NA,CASSFYPAGTETQYF,TGTGCCAGCAGCTTCTACCCTGCGGGAACCGAGACCCAGTACTTC
NA,TRBV6-1,TRBJ2-2,NA,CASSIKQGPGELFF,TGTGCCAGCAGCATTAAACAGGGACCCGGGGAGCTGTTTTTT
NA,TRBV6-1,TRBJ2-7,TRBD2,CASSEMGLLGNEQYF,TGTGCCAGCAGTGAAATGGGACTACTTGGCAATGAGCAGTACTTC
few,TRBV7-2,TRBJ2-7,NA,CASSLDNYNEQYF,TGTGCCAGCAGCTTGGACAACTACAATGAGCAGTACTTC
NA,TRBV12-3/TRBV12-4,TRBJ2-7,TRBD1,CASSLGTGMNEQYF,TGTGCCAGCAGTTTAGGGACAGGGATGAACGAGCAGTACTTC
NA,TRBV10-1,TRBJ2-2,NA,CASSENPGELFF,TGCGCCAGCAGTGAGAACCCCGGGGAGCTGTTTTTT
NA,TRBV6-1,TRBJ2-1,TRBD2,CASSAIAGGRRGEQFF,TGTGCCAGCAGTGCTATAGCGGGTGGGAGACGGGGCGAGCAGTTCTTC
NA,TRBV6-6,TRBJ2-1,TRBD2,CASTQPGLAGVNEQFF,TGTGCCAGCACTCAGCCTGGGCTAGCGGGAGTCAATGAGCAGTTCTTC